This is a list of T cell receptor beta chains from one sample in a study of shared clonotypes between healthy human individuals. Produced via immunoSEQ multiplex PCR; TCRdb's table is partial and in-frame only. Of about 2.3 million clones listed, around 93% were seen once; the top ten hold 0.37%. Sequenced: naive CD4+ T cells from PBMCs. The receptors were gathered from a young man in good health. Some clones in this sample may be carry-over from other donors' samples. Each CDR3 is given with its conserved first and last residue. The D gene is left open where the match is weak. Clone size is stated in some rows and not others, as once, few, many or a class when expanded.

CDR3 protein: CASSLLRLGRIYEQYF
CDR3 DNA: TGTGCCAGCAGCTTACTTAGGCTCGGACGAATCTACGAGCAGTACTTC
CDR3 length: 16
J gene: TRBJ2-7
V gene: TRBV11-3
D gene: .
clone size: .

CDR3 protein: CASSLEGTDTQYF
CDR3 DNA: TGTGCCAGCAGTTTAGAGGGTACAGATACGCAGTATTTT
CDR3 length: 13
J gene: TRBJ2-3
V gene: TRBV27
D gene: .
clone size: once

CDR3 protein: CASRPGTGRNQPQHF
CDR3 DNA: TGTGCCAGCAGACCCGGGACAGGCAGGAATCAGCCCCAGCATTTT
CDR3 length: 15
J gene: TRBJ1-5
V gene: TRBV6-5
D gene: TRBD1
clone size: .

CDR3 protein: CASSLGRGVTGNTIYF
CDR3 DNA: TGTGCCAGCAGCTTAGGCAGGGGAGTTACTGGAAACACCATATATTTT
CDR3 length: 16
J gene: TRBJ1-3
V gene: TRBV7-2
D gene: .
clone size: .

CDR3 protein: CASSLVGTGGGYTF
CDR3 DNA: TGTGCCAGCAGCTTGGTTGGCACAGGGGGTGGCTACACCTTC
CDR3 length: 14
J gene: TRBJ1-2
V gene: TRBV5-1
D gene: TRBD1
clone size: .

CDR3 protein: CASSPVDLKYNEQFF
CDR3 DNA: TGTGCCAGCAGCCCGGTAGACTTAAAATACAATGAGCAGTTCTTC
CDR3 length: 15
J gene: TRBJ2-1
V gene: TRBV4-2
D gene: .
clone size: .

CDR3 protein: CASRITGGGNQPQHF
CDR3 DNA: TGTGCCAGCAGGATCACAGGGGGTGGCAATCAGCCCCAGCATTTT
CDR3 length: 15
J gene: TRBJ1-5
V gene: TRBV6-5
D gene: TRBD1
clone size: .

CDR3 protein: CASSTPGRGSAETQYF
CDR3 DNA: TGTGCCAGTAGTACTCCTGGTAGGGGTTCGGCGGAGACCCAGTACTTC
CDR3 length: 16
J gene: TRBJ2-5
V gene: TRBV19
D gene: .
clone size: .

CDR3 protein: CASSESEGVGRFNQPQHF
CDR3 DNA: TGCGCCAGCAGTGAGTCGGAAGGAGTGGGTAGATTCAATCAGCCCCAGCATTTT
CDR3 length: 18
J gene: TRBJ1-5
V gene: TRBV10-1
D gene: .
clone size: .

CDR3 protein: CACSRGGGFPDTQYF
CDR3 DNA: TGTGCCTGTTCAAGGGGGGGAGGGTTCCCAGATACGCAGTATTTT
CDR3 length: 15
J gene: TRBJ2-3
V gene: TRBV30
D gene: .
clone size: .

CDR3 protein: CASSLRASGSWETQYF
CDR3 DNA: TGCGCCAGCAGCTTGAGGGCTAGCGGGAGTTGGGAGACCCAGTACTTC
CDR3 length: 16
J gene: TRBJ2-5
V gene: TRBV5-1
D gene: TRBD2
clone size: .

CDR3 protein: CASSPRGKLYNEQFF
CDR3 DNA: TGTGCCAGCAGTCCCAGGGGGAAACTTTACAATGAGCAGTTCTTC
CDR3 length: 15
J gene: TRBJ2-1
V gene: TRBV6-5
D gene: TRBD1
clone size: .

CDR3 protein: CASTAELPSNEQFF
CDR3 DNA: TGTGCCAGCACGGCCGAGCTCCCAAGCAATGAGCAGTTCTTC
CDR3 length: 14
J gene: TRBJ2-1
V gene: TRBV2
D gene: .
clone size: .

CDR3 protein: CASSQQQGIQETQYF
CDR3 DNA: TGCGCCAGCAGCCAACAACAGGGAATACAGGAGACCCAGTACTTC
CDR3 length: 15
J gene: TRBJ2-5
V gene: TRBV4-3
D gene: .
clone size: .

CDR3 protein: CASSALVNTEAFF
CDR3 DNA: TGCGCCAGCAGCGCCCTAGTGAACACTGAAGCTTTCTTT
CDR3 length: 13
J gene: TRBJ1-1
V gene: TRBV5-1
D gene: .
clone size: .

CDR3 protein: CASSFDRPANTGELFF
CDR3 DNA: TGTGCCAGCAGTTTTGACAGGCCGGCGAACACCGGGGAGCTGTTTTTT
CDR3 length: 16
J gene: TRBJ2-2
V gene: TRBV5-4
D gene: .
clone size: .

CDR3 protein: CASSPWDRGGYGYTF
CDR3 DNA: TGCGCCAGCAGCCCTTGGGACAGGGGAGGGTATGGCTACACCTTC
CDR3 length: 15
J gene: TRBJ1-2
V gene: TRBV4-1
D gene: TRBD1
clone size: .

CDR3 protein: CASSLGGGRASFF
CDR3 DNA: TGTGCCAGCAGCTTAGGTGGCGGCAGGGCCTCTTTCTTT
CDR3 length: 13
J gene: TRBJ1-1
V gene: TRBV7-8
D gene: .
clone size: once

CDR3 protein: CASSEPQGTAFF
CDR3 DNA: TGTGCCAGCAGTGAACCCCAGGGGACAGCTTTCTTT
CDR3 length: 12
J gene: TRBJ1-1
V gene: TRBV6-1
D gene: .
clone size: .

CDR3 protein: CASSEMLVSNQPQHF
CDR3 DNA: TGTGCCAGCAGTGAGATGTTGGTTAGCAATCAGCCCCAGCATTTT
CDR3 length: 15
J gene: TRBJ1-5
V gene: TRBV6-1
D gene: .
clone size: .

CDR3 protein: CASSQDRLSTDTQYF
CDR3 DNA: TGTGCCAGCAGCCAAGACAGACTAAGTACAGATACGCAGTATTTT
CDR3 length: 15
J gene: TRBJ2-3
V gene: TRBV14
D gene: .
clone size: .

CDR3 protein: CASSPSAGVTSGANVLTF
CDR3 DNA: TGTGCCAGCAGCCCCTCAGCGGGAGTTACCTCTGGGGCCAACGTCCTGACTTTC
CDR3 length: 18
J gene: TRBJ2-6
V gene: TRBV7-3
D gene: TRBD2
clone size: .

CDR3 protein: CASSFGTFNYGYTF
CDR3 DNA: TGTGCCAGCAGCTTCGGGACATTCAACTATGGCTACACCTTC
CDR3 length: 14
J gene: TRBJ1-2
V gene: TRBV7-9
D gene: .
clone size: once

CDR3 protein: CASSQVRASGAYEQYF
CDR3 DNA: TGTGCCAGCAGTCAAGTTCGCGCTAGCGGTGCCTACGAGCAGTACTTC
CDR3 length: 16
J gene: TRBJ2-7
V gene: TRBV7-2
D gene: TRBD2
clone size: once

CDR3 protein: CASRGQGDTEAFF
CDR3 DNA: TGTGCCAGTAGGGGACAGGGGGACACTGAAGCTTTCTTT
CDR3 length: 13
J gene: TRBJ1-1
V gene: TRBV19
D gene: TRBD1
clone size: .

CDR3 protein: CASSLEGGWNQPQHF
CDR3 DNA: TGCGCCAGCAGCTTGGAGGGGGGTTGGAATCAGCCCCAGCATTTT
CDR3 length: 15
J gene: TRBJ1-5
V gene: TRBV5-1
D gene: .
clone size: .

CDR3 protein: CASRLAGGRETQYF
CDR3 DNA: TGTGCCAGCAGGCTAGCGGGAGGTAGGGAGACCCAGTACTTC
CDR3 length: 14
J gene: TRBJ2-5
V gene: TRBV6-5
D gene: TRBD2
clone size: .

CDR3 protein: CASSLRTSAADTQYF
CDR3 DNA: TGTGCCAGCAGCCTAAGGACTAGCGCGGCAGATACGCAGTATTTT
CDR3 length: 15
J gene: TRBJ2-3
V gene: TRBV7-2
D gene: TRBD2
clone size: .

CDR3 protein: CASSLGTSITGELFF
CDR3 DNA: TGTGCCAGCAGCTTAGGGACTAGTATCACCGGGGAGCTGTTTTTT
CDR3 length: 15
J gene: TRBJ2-2
V gene: TRBV11-2
D gene: TRBD2
clone size: .

CDR3 protein: CASSLFDYTDTQYF
CDR3 DNA: TGTGCCAGCAGCTTGTTTGACTACACAGATACGCAGTATTTT
CDR3 length: 14
J gene: TRBJ2-3
V gene: TRBV7-6
D gene: .
clone size: .

CDR3 protein: CASRTDRGTYEQYF
CDR3 DNA: TGTGCCAGCAGAACGGACAGGGGGACCTACGAGCAGTACTTC
CDR3 length: 14
J gene: TRBJ2-7
V gene: TRBV6-5
D gene: TRBD1
clone size: .